The T cell receptor beta chain under discussion was sequenced for a study of T cell responses to AZD1222 COVID-19 vaccine. The data were produced by immunoSEQ multiplex PCR, yet TCRdb's version contains in-frame clones alone and is incomplete. The sample has about 150,000 clones; 90% to 95% are singletons. Specimen: peripheral blood, collected on day 0 of AZD1222 vaccination. The source is an adult in good health.

In DNA form, the CDR3 reads TGTGCCAGCAGTTTATATCCGCCGAGGACAGGGCGTCTCGGGGAGCAGTACTTC. Protein: CASSLYPPRTGRLGEQYF. V is TRBV28 and J is TRBJ2-7, with 8 bases identical to TRBD1. CDR3 length: 18 amino acids. Trimming removed 1 base from V and 7 bases from J; junction bases left unmatched: 18. The germline V gene encodes CDR1 MDHEN and CDR2 SYDVKM.